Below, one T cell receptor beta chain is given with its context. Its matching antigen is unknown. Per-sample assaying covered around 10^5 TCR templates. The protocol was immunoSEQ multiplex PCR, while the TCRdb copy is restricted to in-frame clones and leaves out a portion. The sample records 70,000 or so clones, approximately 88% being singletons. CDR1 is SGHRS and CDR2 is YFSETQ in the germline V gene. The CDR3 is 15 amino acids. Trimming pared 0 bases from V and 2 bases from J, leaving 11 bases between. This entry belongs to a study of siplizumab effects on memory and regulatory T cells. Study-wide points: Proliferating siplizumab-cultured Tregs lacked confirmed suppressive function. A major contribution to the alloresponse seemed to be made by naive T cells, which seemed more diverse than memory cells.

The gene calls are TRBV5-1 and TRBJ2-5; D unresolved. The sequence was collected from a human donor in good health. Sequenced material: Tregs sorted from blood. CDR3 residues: CASSLGGVNQETQYF. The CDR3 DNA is TGCGCCAGCAGCTTGGGTGGCGTCAATCAAGAGACCCAGTACTTC.